The 9 T cell receptor beta chains presented below share a single source sample, sequenced in a study of cytomegalovirus exposure and HLA in healthy donors. The primer mix had 60 Vbeta and 13 Jbeta primers. Only in-frame clones appear in the TCRdb table, and some are missing; sequencing was by immunoSEQ multiplex PCR. The sample lists about 150,000 clones, 65% to 85% occurring once. Material for sequencing was PBMCs. Every receptor here comes from a woman in her forties in good health and CMV-seropositive.

This clone was recorded a few times. The chain carries TRBV11-3 and TRBJ2-3; TRBD2 matches at 7 bases. The length of the CDR3 is 15 residues. V trimming: 2 bases; J trimming: 1 base; junction bases outside the gene matches: 3. Germline lookup yields CDR1 SGHNT and CDR2 YENEEA. The CDR3 sequence is CASSLISGGTDTQYF. CDR3 DNA: TGTGCCAGCAGCTTAATAAGCGGGGGCACAGATACGCAGTATTTT.

The chain uses TRBV19 and TRBJ2-7, with TRBD2 identical over 8 bases. The V gene end was trimmed by 1 base and the J gene end by 6 bases; junction bases not matched to a gene: 14. From germline, CDR1 is LNHDA and CDR2 SQIVND (reference sequence). The CDR3 has 17 amino acids. CDR3 nucleotide sequence: TGTGCCAGTAGTATAGGATTACCAGTAGCGGGGCGGATCGAGCAGTACTTC. Translated, it gives CASSIGLPVAGRIEQYF.

The CDR3 loop reads CASSGGLAGEGDEQFF. CDR3 nucleotides: TGTGCCAGCAGCGGGGGACTAGCGGGAGAGGGGGATGAGCAGTTCTTC. The chain carries TRBV7-9 and TRBJ2-1; 14 nucleotides line up with TRBD2. The ends lost 5 bases at V and 8 bases at J; junction bases unmatched: 8. Germline assignment: CDR1 SEHNR and CDR2 FQNEAQ (reference sequence). CDR3 length: 16 residues.

J is TRBJ1-4 and V is TRBV19; possible D gene TRBD1, 6 bases. CDR1 LNHDA and CDR2 SQIVND come from the germline V gene (reference sequence). The CDR3 loop spans 13 amino acids. V was pared by 7 bases and J by 8 bases, with 14 bases between. The CDR3 is CASKGGNKEKLFF. The CDR3 region has the DNA TGTGCCAGTAAAGGGGGAAACAAAGAAAAACTGTTTTTT.

V is TRBV7-6 and J is TRBJ1-3; D possibly corresponds to TRBD1 (5 bases). Between the trimmed V and J ends, which lost 3 bases and 0 bases, there was a span of 15 bases. The germline V gene has CDR1 SGHVS and CDR2 FNYEAQ. The CDR3 totals 17 residues. The DNA for the CDR3 is TGTGCCAGCAGCTTCGATACTCAGGGCCTCTCTGGAAACACCATATATTTT. Encoded protein: CASSFDTQGLSGNTIYF.

The chain employs TRBV4-1 and TRBJ2-7; 8 nucleotides agree with TRBD1. CDR1 is MGHRA, CDR2 YSYEKL, per germline. The CDR3 length is 14 residues. With V trimmed by 4 bases and J by 2 bases, 4 bases remained unmatched. This CDR3 is CASSLSTGAYEQYF. The DNA of the CDR3 is TGCGCCAGCAGCCTGTCGACAGGGGCCTACGAGCAGTACTTC.

The chain employs TRBV7-2 and TRBJ2-7; D is perhaps TRBD1 (5 bases). The V gene lost 1 base and the J gene lost 4 bases, with 11 bases spanning the gap. CDR1 is SGHTA, CDR2 FQGNSA, per germline. The length of the CDR3 is 14 residues. The CDR3 bases are TGTGCCAGCAGCTTAGGGCCAGGGATGTACGAGCAGTACTTC. Amino acids: CASSLGPGMYEQYF.

The V and J genes are TRBV9 and TRBJ2-1; 7 bases match TRBD2. Germline loops: CDR1 SGDLS, CDR2 YYNGEE. V gave up 0 bases and J gave up 8 bases; unmatched junction bases: 5. The CDR3 has 14 residues. CDR3 region: CASSVGGREDEQFF. The DNA for the CDR3 is TGTGCCAGCAGCGTAGGTGGGAGGGAGGATGAGCAGTTCTTC. Filled out from reference TRBV9 and TRBJ2-1, the complete variable domain reads DSGVTQTPKHLITATGQRVTLRCSPRSGDLSVYWYQQSLDQGLQFLIQYYNGEERAKGNILERFSAQQFPDLHSELNLSSLELGDSALYFCASSVGGREDEQFFGPGTRLTVL.

This chain connects TRBV6-1 to TRBJ1-2; 12 positions match TRBD1. Losses at the gene ends were 5 bases for V and 5 bases for J; bases not matched to a gene: 12. There are 17 residues in the CDR3. Germline CDR1 reads MNHNS; CDR2 reads SASEGT. The CDR3 reads CASSQDSGTGGSYGYTF. The CDR3 DNA is TGTGCCAGCAGTCAAGATTCCGGGACAGGGGGCTCTTATGGCTACACCTTC.